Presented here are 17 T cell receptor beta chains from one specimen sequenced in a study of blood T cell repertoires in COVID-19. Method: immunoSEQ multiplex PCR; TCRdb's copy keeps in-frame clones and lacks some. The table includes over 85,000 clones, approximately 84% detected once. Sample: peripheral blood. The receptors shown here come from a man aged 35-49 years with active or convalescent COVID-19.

CDR3 protein: CASSLTGVNTEAFF. The CDR3, as DNA: TGCGCCAGCTCCCTGACAGGAGTGAACACTGAAGCTTTCTTT. The rearrangement links TRBV5-1 to TRBJ1-1; tentatively, D is TRBD1 (6 bases). The CDR3 loop spans 14 amino acids. From germline, CDR1 is SGHRS and CDR2 YFSETQ. The ends were cut back, 7 bases at V and 0 bases at J, with 13 bases in the middle.

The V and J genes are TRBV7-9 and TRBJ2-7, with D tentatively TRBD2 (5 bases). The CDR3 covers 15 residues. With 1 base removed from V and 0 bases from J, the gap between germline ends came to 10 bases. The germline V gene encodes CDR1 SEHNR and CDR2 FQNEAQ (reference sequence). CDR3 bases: TGTGCCAGCAGCTTAGTCGAGGGCGGCTCCTACGAGCAGTACTTC. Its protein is CASSLVEGGSYEQYF.

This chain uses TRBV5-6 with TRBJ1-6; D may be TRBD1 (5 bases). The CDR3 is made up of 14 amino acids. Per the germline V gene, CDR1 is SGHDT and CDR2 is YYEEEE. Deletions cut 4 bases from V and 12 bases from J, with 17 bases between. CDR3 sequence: CASSLQGASVPLHF. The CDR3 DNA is TGTGCCAGCAGCCTACAAGGGGCTTCGGTACCCCTCCACTTT.

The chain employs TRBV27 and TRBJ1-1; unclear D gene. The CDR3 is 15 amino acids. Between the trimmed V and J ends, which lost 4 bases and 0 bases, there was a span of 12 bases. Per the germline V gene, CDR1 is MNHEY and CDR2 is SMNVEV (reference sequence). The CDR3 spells CASSSDQVMNTEAFF. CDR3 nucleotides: TGTGCCAGCAGTTCAGACCAGGTCATGAACACTGAAGCTTTCTTT.

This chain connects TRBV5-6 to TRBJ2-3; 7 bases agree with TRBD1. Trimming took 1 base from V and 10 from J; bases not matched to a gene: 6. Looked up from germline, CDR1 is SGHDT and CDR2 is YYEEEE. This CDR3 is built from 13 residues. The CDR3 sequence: CASSLTGVQAQYF. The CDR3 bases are TGTGCCAGCAGCTTGACAGGGGTCCAGGCGCAGTATTTT.

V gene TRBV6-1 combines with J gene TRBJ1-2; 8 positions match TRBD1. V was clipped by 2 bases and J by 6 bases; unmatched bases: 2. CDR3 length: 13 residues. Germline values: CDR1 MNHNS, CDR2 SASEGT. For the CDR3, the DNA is TGTGCCAGCAGTGAAAGACAGGGGCATGGCTACACCTTC. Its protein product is CASSERQGHGYTF.

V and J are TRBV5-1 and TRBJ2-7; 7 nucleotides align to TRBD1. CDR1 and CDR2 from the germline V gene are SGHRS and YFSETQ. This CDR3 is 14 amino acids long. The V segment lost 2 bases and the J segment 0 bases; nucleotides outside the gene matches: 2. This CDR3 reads CASSFGDSSYEQYF. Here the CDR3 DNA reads TGCGCCAGCAGCTTTGGGGACAGCTCCTACGAGCAGTACTTC. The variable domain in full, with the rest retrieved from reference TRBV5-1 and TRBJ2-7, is KAGVTQTPRYLIKTRGQQVTLSCSPISGHRSVSWYQQTPGQGLQFLFEYFSETQRNKGNFPGRFSGRQFSNSRSEMNVSTLELGDSALYLCASSFGDSSYEQYFGPGTRLTVT.

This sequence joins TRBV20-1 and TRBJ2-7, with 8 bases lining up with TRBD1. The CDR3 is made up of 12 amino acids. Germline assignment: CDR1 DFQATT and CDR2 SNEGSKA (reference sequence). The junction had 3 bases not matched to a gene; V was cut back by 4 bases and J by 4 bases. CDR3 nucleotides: TGCAGTGCTACTGACAGGGGATACGAGCAGTACTTC. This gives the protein CSATDRGYEQYF.

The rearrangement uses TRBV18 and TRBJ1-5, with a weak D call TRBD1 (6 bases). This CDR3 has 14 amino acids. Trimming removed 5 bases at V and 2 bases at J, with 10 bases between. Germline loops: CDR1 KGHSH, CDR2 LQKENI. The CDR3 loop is CASSTSGGNQPQHF. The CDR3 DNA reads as TGTGCCAGCTCAACCTCAGGGGGCAATCAGCCCCAGCATTTT.

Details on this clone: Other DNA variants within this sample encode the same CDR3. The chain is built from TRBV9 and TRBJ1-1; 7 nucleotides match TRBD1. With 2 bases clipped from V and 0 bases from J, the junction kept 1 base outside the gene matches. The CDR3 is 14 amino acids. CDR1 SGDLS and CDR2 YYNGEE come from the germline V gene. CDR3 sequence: CASSVGQVNTEAFF. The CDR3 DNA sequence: TGTGCCAGCAGCGTCGGACAGGTGAACACTGAAGCTTTCTTT. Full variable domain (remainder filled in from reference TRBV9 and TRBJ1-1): DSGVTQTPKHLITATGQRVTLRCSPRSGDLSVYWYQQSLDQGLQFLIQYYNGEERAKGNILERFSAQQFPDLHSELNLSSLELGDSALYFCASSVGQVNTEAFFGQGTRLTVV.

The CDR3 loop reads CASRKGTGDTGELFF. CDR3 in DNA: TGCGCCAGCAGGAAAGGGACAGGGGACACCGGGGAGCTGTTTTTT. V usage is TRBV5-1 and J usage is TRBJ2-2; 10 nucleotides agree with TRBD1. CDR3 length: 15 residues. The V gene's germline CDR1 is SGHRS and CDR2 YFSETQ. V was pared by 5 bases and J by 3 bases, with 4 bases of the junction left unmatched.

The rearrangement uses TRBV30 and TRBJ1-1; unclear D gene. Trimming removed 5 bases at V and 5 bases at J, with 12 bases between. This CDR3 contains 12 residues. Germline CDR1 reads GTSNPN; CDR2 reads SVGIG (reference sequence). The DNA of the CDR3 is TGTGCCTGGGGACGAGATTCGACTGAAGCTTTCTTT. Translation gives CAWGRDSTEAFF.

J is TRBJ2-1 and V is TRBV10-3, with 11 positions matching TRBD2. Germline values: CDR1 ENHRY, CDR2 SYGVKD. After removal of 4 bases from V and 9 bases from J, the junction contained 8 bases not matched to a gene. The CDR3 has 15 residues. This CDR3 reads CAISGSGGAFFEQFF. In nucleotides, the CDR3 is TGTGCCATCAGTGGTAGCGGGGGGGCTTTTTTTGAGCAGTTCTTC.

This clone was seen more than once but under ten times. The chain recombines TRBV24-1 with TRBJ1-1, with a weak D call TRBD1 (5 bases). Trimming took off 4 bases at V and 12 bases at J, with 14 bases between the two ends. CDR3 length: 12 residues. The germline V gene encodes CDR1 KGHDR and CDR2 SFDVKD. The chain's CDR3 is CATSDQWGRSFF. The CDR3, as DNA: TGTGCCACCAGTGACCAATGGGGCCGGTCTTTCTTT.

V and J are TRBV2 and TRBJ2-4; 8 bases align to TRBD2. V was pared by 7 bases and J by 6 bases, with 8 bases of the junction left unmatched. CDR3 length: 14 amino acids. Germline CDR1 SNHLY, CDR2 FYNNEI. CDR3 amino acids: CASTGTRGSNIQYF. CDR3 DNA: TGTGCCAGCACCGGGACTAGAGGGTCAAACATTCAGTACTTC.

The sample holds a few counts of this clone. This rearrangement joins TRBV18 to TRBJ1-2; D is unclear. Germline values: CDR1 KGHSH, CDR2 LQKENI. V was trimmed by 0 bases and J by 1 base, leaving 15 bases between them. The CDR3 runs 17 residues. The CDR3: CASSPPNTSPHNYGYTF. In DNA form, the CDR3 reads TGTGCCAGCTCACCACCGAACACCAGTCCTCATAACTATGGCTACACCTTC.

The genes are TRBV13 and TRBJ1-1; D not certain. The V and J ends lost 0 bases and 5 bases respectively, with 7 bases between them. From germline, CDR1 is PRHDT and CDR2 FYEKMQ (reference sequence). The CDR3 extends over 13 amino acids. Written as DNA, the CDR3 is TGTGCCAGCAGCTTAGGCCGGAGGACTGAAGCTTTCTTT. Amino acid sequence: CASSLGRRTEAFF. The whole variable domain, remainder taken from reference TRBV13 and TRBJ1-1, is AAGVIQSPRHLIKEKRETATLKCYPIPRHDTVYWYQQGPGQDPQFLISFYEKMQSDKGSIPDRFSAQQFSDYHSELNMSSLELGDSALYFCASSLGRRTEAFFGQGTRLTVV.